This TCR beta chain was sequenced for a study of blood T cell repertoires in COVID-19. Study details: COVID-19 samples from acute and convalescent phases originated in the United States, Italy and Spain.

Looked up from germline, CDR1 is MNHEY and CDR2 is SVGAGI. CDR3 length: 13 residues. The V end lost 6 bases, the J end lost 1 base, and 10 bases lay between the germline ends. Authors' data handling: Reference gene primer amplification in the assay estimated nucleated cell counts. Generated by immunoSEQ multiplex PCR, the TCRdb table keeps only in-frame clones and is missing some. That table furnishes V, J and clone size, whereas the DNA furnished D and trimming. The table includes fewer than 250,000 clones, roughly four fifths detected once. The chain has TRBV6-5 and TRBJ2-7, with a weak D call TRBD1 (6 bases). The receptor was isolated from a man between 45 and 60 years old with acute or convalescent COVID-19. The specimen was peripheral blood. In nucleotides, the CDR3 is TGTGCCAGCAGGGCCGGACAGTCCTACGAGCAGTACTTC. Protein sequence: CASRAGQSYEQYF.